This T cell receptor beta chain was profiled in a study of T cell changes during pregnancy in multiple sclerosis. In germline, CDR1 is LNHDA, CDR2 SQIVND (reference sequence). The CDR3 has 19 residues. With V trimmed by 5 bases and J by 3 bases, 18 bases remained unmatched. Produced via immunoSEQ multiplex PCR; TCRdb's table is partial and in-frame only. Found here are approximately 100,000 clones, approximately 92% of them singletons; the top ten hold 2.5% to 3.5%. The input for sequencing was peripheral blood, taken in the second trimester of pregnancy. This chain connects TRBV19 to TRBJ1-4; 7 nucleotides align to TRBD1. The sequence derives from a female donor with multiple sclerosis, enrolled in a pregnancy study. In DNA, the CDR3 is TGTGCCAGTAGTCCGGGCCCGGGACAGCTAATAGACTCTAATGAAAAACTGTTTTTT. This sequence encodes CASSPGPGQLIDSNEKLFF.